This T cell receptor beta chain was sequenced during a study of monozygotic twins with inflammatory bowel disease. In germline, CDR1 is MNHNS, CDR2 SASEGT. The CDR3 consists of 13 residues. Two nested PCRs, approximately 16 and 9 cycles, amplified TCRalpha and TCRbeta cDNA. From its re-call of the 5' RACE reads, TCRdb lists each CDR3 protein once, without DNA. Recorded for this sample: over 350,000 distinct CDR3 sequences. Sample: blood. The TCR sequence derives from a human donor with ulcerative colitis or Crohn's disease, or a healthy co-twin of an affected twin (not recorded which). The genes are TRBV6-1 and TRBJ2-2. CDR3 region: CASSDLGAGELFF.